These 8 T cell receptor beta chains were all obtained from the same sample, sequenced in a study of naive and memory T cell subsets. The beta constant-region primer was an equimolar mix of two oligonucleotides covering TRBC1 and TRBC2. One entry per CDR3 protein, called by TCRdb with MiXCR from the UMI-ligation and nested PCR reads. The table includes under 100,000 distinct CDR3 sequences, about 6.5% detected once. The sequenced material came from central memory CD4+ T cells from blood. These TCRs come from a human donor in good health.

This clonotype has a count of ten or more. V gene TRBV29-1 combines with J gene TRBJ2-1; D perhaps matches TRBD2 (6 bases). Germline-derived CDR1 and CDR2 are SQVTM and ANQGSEA. V dropped 8 bases and J dropped 0 bases, with 14 bases sitting between them. The CDR3 is made up of 14 amino acids. The CDR3 bases are TGCAGCCCCTGGTTAGCGGACTCCTACAATGAGCAGTTCTTC. It yields the protein CSPWLADSYNEQFF.

The sample holds many counts of this clonotype. This chain connects TRBV5-1 to TRBJ2-3, with 10 bases matching TRBD2. The germline V gene has CDR1 SGHRS and CDR2 YFSETQ. The CDR3 covers 15 residues. V was pared by 1 base and J by 4 bases, with 3 bases of the junction left unmatched. The CDR3 sequence is CASSLLAGASDTQYF. In DNA, the CDR3 is TGCGCCAGCAGCTTGCTAGCGGGGGCTTCAGATACGCAGTATTTT.

V usage is TRBV7-2 and J usage is TRBJ2-1; TRBD2 aligns across 12 bases. The V gene end was trimmed by 1 base and the J gene end by 7 bases; junction bases not matched to a gene: 14. The CDR3 has 19 residues. Germline V gives CDR1 SGHTA, CDR2 FQGNSA. The DNA of the CDR3 is TGTACCAGCAGCTTAGAAGCACTAGCGGGGGGACTAGGACCTAATGAGCAGTTCTTC. Translating gives CTSSLEALAGGLGPNEQFF. The complete variable domain, with remaining parts taken from reference TRBV7-2 and TRBJ2-1, reads GAGVSQSPSNKVTEKGKDVELRCDPISGHTALYWYRQSLGQGLEFLIYFQGNSAPDKSGLPSDRFSAERTGGSVSTLTIQRTQQEDSAVYLCTSSLEALAGGLGPNEQFFGPGTRLTVL.

This clonotype was observed a few times. This rearrangement joins TRBV7-2 to TRBJ2-7; TRBD2 matches 16 bases. The CDR3 extends over 19 amino acids. With V trimmed by 5 bases and J by 5 bases, 15 bases remained unmatched. In germline, CDR1 is SGHTA, CDR2 FQGNSA. For the CDR3, the DNA is TGTGCCAGCAGCCCCCCCGGGACTAGCGGGAGGGCCGGTGCCCACGAGCAGTACTTC. Encoded protein: CASSPPGTSGRAGAHEQYF.

This clonotype was found many times. Here the CDR3 reads CSVVAGDHYEQYF. The CDR3, as DNA: TGCAGCGTTGTCGCCGGGGACCACTACGAGCAGTACTTC. The gene calls are TRBV29-1 and TRBJ2-7; D is tentatively TRBD1 or TRBD2 (5 bases each). Trimming removed 4 bases at V and 3 bases at J, with 13 bases between. The V gene's germline CDR1 is SQVTM and CDR2 ANQGSEA. The CDR3 spans 13 residues.

In its sample, this clonotype was seen a few times. The chain employs TRBV6-2 or TRBV6-3 and TRBJ2-7; maybe TRBD1 (6 bases). Germline-derived CDR1 and CDR2 are MNHEY and SVGEGT. Trimming took 3 bases from V and 2 from J, leaving 14 bases between them. The CDR3 loop spans 15 amino acids. This chain's CDR3 is CASSYPPGVPYEQYF. DNA for the CDR3: TGTGCCAGCAGTTATCCCCCAGGGGTGCCCTACGAGCAGTACTTC.

This clonotype was seen repeatedly, ten times or more. CDR3 nucleotide sequence: TGTGCCAGCAGTCGGAAAATAACACCTATGGGAAACAATGAGCAGTTCTTC. It is translated as CASSRKITPMGNNEQFF. The V call is TRBV7-8, the J call TRBJ2-1; D uncertain. Trimming removed 6 bases at V and 5 bases at J, with 23 bases between. The CDR3 extends over 17 amino acids. The germline gives CDR1 SGHVS, CDR2 FQNEAQ.

The V gene is TRBV7-7, the J gene TRBJ2-2; possibly TRBD2 for D (7 bases). The V and J ends lost 5 bases and 5 bases respectively, with 18 bases between them. The CDR3 covers 16 residues. Germline lookup yields CDR1 SSHAT and CDR2 FNYEAQ (reference sequence). CDR3 nucleotides: TGTGCCAGCAGCCCCAGGGTCGGGGGGCGAACCGGGGAGCTGTTTTTT. Protein product: CASSPRVGGRTGELFF. Full variable domain (outside the CDR3, taken from reference TRBV7-7 and TRBJ2-2): GAGVSQSPRYKVTKRGQDVTLRCDPISSHATLYWYQQALGQGPEFLTYFNYEAQPDKSGLPSDRFSAERPEGSISTLTIQRTEQRDSAMYRCASSPRVGGRTGELFFGEGSRLTVL.